This T cell receptor beta chain was captured by sequencing in a study of identical twins. Study-level findings and limits: For zero-insertion analyses, partial confounding could come from invariant MAIT and iNKT cells. Within monozygotic twins, out-of-frame TCR alpha sharing was underestimated by the models.

Only a few counts were recorded for this clonotype. The antigen remains undetermined. Unique molecular identifiers were in the cDNA, with template-switch universal primer binding. A single record per CDR3 protein comes from TCRdb applying MiXCR to the 5' RACE reads. The sample consists of about 330,000 distinct CDR3 sequences, 10% to 15% of them appearing once. Looked up from germline, CDR1 is MNHEY and CDR2 is SMNVEV (reference sequence). The junction had 7 bases not matched to a gene; V was cut back by 2 bases and J by 5 bases. The CDR3 is made up of 15 amino acids. These records were also assigned to another study, of yellow fever vaccine responses in identical twins.

The TCR comes from a woman under 30 in good health. The source material was CD8+ T cells sorted from blood. This chain links TRBV27 with TRBJ2-5; 8 bases are a match to TRBD1. This chain's CDR3 is CASSLVQGAGETQYF. In DNA form, the CDR3 reads TGTGCCAGCAGTTTAGTTCAGGGGGCCGGGGAGACCCAGTACTTC.